This is a list of T cell receptor beta chains from one sample in a study of STAT5B mutations in CD4+ large granular lymphocyte leukemia. Measured with immunoSEQ multiplex PCR; TCRdb has only the in-frame clones, and not every one. This repertoire shows tens of thousands of clones, roughly 70% found once; its top ten account for around 1.1%. The sequencing input was CD4+ T cells from blood buffy coats. The receptors here all came from a human donor in good health. Both conserved end residues are part of each CDR3. Each record gives: V gene, clone size, D gene, J gene, CDR3 length, CDR3 DNA, CDR3 protein. The D gene is left open where the match is weak. Clone size is not always given. Where it is, it says once, few, many or a class for expanded clones.

v_call: TRBV28
clone_size: NA
d_call: NA
j_call: TRBJ1-1
cdr3_length: 14
cdr3_nt: TGTGCCACCATGGAAGGGAACCCGAACACTGAAGCTTTCTTT
cdr3_aa: CATMEGNPNTEAFF

v_call: TRBV15
clone_size: once
d_call: NA
j_call: TRBJ2-7
cdr3_length: 13
cdr3_nt: TGTGCCACCAGCAGAGATCGGCTCTACGAGCAGTACTTC
cdr3_aa: CATSRDRLYEQYF

v_call: TRBV6-1
clone_size: few
d_call: TRBD1
j_call: TRBJ2-2
cdr3_length: 13
cdr3_nt: TGTGCCACAAGTACAGGGGGTCGCGGGGAGCTGTTTTTT
cdr3_aa: CATSTGGRGELFF

v_call: TRBV30
clone_size: NA
d_call: NA
j_call: TRBJ1-2
cdr3_length: 13
cdr3_nt: TGTGCCTGGGATGACTACAAAAACTATGGTTACACCTTC
cdr3_aa: CAWDDYKNYGYTF

v_call: TRBV5-4
clone_size: NA
d_call: TRBD2
j_call: TRBJ2-1
cdr3_length: 15
cdr3_nt: TGTGCCAGCAGCTTCCGGGCTAGCGGCCAAAATGAGCAGTTCTTC
cdr3_aa: CASSFRASGQNEQFF

v_call: TRBV7-2
clone_size: NA
d_call: NA
j_call: TRBJ1-2
cdr3_length: 15
cdr3_nt: TGTGCCAGCAGCTCCGTTTCACAGGGAGTACAAGGCTACACCTTC
cdr3_aa: CASSSVSQGVQGYTF

v_call: TRBV7-3
clone_size: once
d_call: NA
j_call: TRBJ2-4
cdr3_length: 16
cdr3_nt: TGTGCCAGCAGCCCCCGACTTGTTCTAGCCAAAAACATTCAGTACTTC
cdr3_aa: CASSPRLVLAKNIQYF

v_call: TRBV4-2
clone_size: few
d_call: TRBD1
j_call: TRBJ1-1
cdr3_length: 15
cdr3_nt: TGTGCCAGCAGCCGAGGGACAGGCTTGAACACTGAAGCTTTCTTT
cdr3_aa: CASSRGTGLNTEAFF

v_call: TRBV5-8
clone_size: NA
d_call: NA
j_call: TRBJ1-2
cdr3_length: 15
cdr3_nt: TGTGCCACCCCACCCTATTCGGGGCGACTACGCGGCTACACCTTC
cdr3_aa: CATPPYSGRLRGYTF

v_call: TRBV6-5
clone_size: NA
d_call: TRBD2
j_call: TRBJ2-5
cdr3_length: 14
cdr3_nt: TGTGCCAGCAGGATAGCGGGGGGGTTAGAGACCCAGTACTTC
cdr3_aa: CASRIAGGLETQYF

v_call: TRBV28
clone_size: NA
d_call: TRBD2
j_call: TRBJ2-1
cdr3_length: 17
cdr3_nt: TGTGCCAGCAGTTTGGGGCTGACTAGCGGGGGGTGGGATGAGCAGTTCTTC
cdr3_aa: CASSLGLTSGGWDEQFF

v_call: TRBV11-3
clone_size: NA
d_call: NA
j_call: TRBJ2-1
cdr3_length: 17
cdr3_nt: TGTGCCAGCAGCTTAAGGGTGGGACCCCGCCCAGACAATGAGCAGTTCTTC
cdr3_aa: CASSLRVGPRPDNEQFF

v_call: TRBV28
clone_size: NA
d_call: NA
j_call: TRBJ1-3
cdr3_length: 15
cdr3_nt: TGTGCCAGCACTAACGGGGGGCACCTTGGAAACACCATATATTTT
cdr3_aa: CASTNGGHLGNTIYF

v_call: TRBV10-2
clone_size: NA
d_call: NA
j_call: TRBJ2-3
cdr3_length: 12
cdr3_nt: TGCGCCAGCAGAGACGACAGGCCCACGCAGTATTTT
cdr3_aa: CASRDDRPTQYF

v_call: TRBV5-1
clone_size: NA
d_call: NA
j_call: TRBJ2-3
cdr3_length: 13
cdr3_nt: TGCGCCAGCAGCCCCCTCGGCACAGATACGCAGTATTTT
cdr3_aa: CASSPLGTDTQYF

v_call: TRBV11-3
clone_size: NA
d_call: NA
j_call: TRBJ2-1
cdr3_length: 11
cdr3_nt: TGTGCCAGCAGCAGTCGCGGTGTTTGGTTCTTC
cdr3_aa: CASSSRGVWFF

v_call: TRBV5-6
clone_size: NA
d_call: TRBD1
j_call: TRBJ1-5
cdr3_length: 15
cdr3_nt: TGTGCCAGCAGCCTTGGGACAGCCTCAAATCAGCCCCAGCATTTT
cdr3_aa: CASSLGTASNQPQHF

v_call: TRBV5-1
clone_size: NA
d_call: NA
j_call: TRBJ1-6
cdr3_length: 15
cdr3_nt: TGCGCCAGCAGCTTGGCCATGGGGGGCTATTCACCCCTCCACTTT
cdr3_aa: CASSLAMGGYSPLHF

v_call: TRBV9
clone_size: NA
d_call: TRBD2
j_call: TRBJ2-1
cdr3_length: 18
cdr3_nt: TGTGCCAGCAGCGTAGGAGGGGGGACTAGCGGGAGTTTTAATGAGCAGTTCTTC
cdr3_aa: CASSVGGGTSGSFNEQFF

v_call: TRBV27
clone_size: NA
d_call: NA
j_call: TRBJ2-7
cdr3_length: 13
cdr3_nt: TGTGCCAGCGCTGCGACGGACGGCTACGAGCAGTACTTC
cdr3_aa: CASAATDGYEQYF

v_call: TRBV7-5
clone_size: NA
d_call: NA
j_call: TRBJ1-1
cdr3_length: 18
cdr3_nt: TGTGTCAGAAGCTTAGCTGGAGACGGCTTTTACATGAACACTGAAGCTTTCTTT
cdr3_aa: CVRSLAGDGFYMNTEAFF

v_call: TRBV27
clone_size: few
d_call: TRBD1
j_call: TRBJ1-5
cdr3_length: 15
cdr3_nt: TGTGCCAGCGCGGGGACAGGGGGTACGTATCAGCCCCAGCATTTT
cdr3_aa: CASAGTGGTYQPQHF

v_call: TRBV11-2
clone_size: NA
d_call: NA
j_call: TRBJ2-2
cdr3_length: 13
cdr3_nt: TGTGCCAGCAGCTTAGGGACAATCGGGGAGCTGTTTTTT
cdr3_aa: CASSLGTIGELFF

v_call: TRBV2
clone_size: NA
d_call: NA
j_call: TRBJ1-4
cdr3_length: 15
cdr3_nt: TGTGCCAGCAGTGAAAGGGCAGTACTAAATGAAAAACTGTTTTTT
cdr3_aa: CASSERAVLNEKLFF

v_call: TRBV19
clone_size: NA
d_call: TRBD1
j_call: TRBJ1-2
cdr3_length: 16
cdr3_nt: TGTGCCAGTAGTAAGCACACCTCAGGGGGCAGCTATGGCTACACCTTC
cdr3_aa: CASSKHTSGGSYGYTF

v_call: TRBV19
clone_size: NA
d_call: NA
j_call: TRBJ1-5
cdr3_length: 13
cdr3_nt: TGTGCCAGTAGTATAGATCGGGTTCAGCCCCAGCATTTT
cdr3_aa: CASSIDRVQPQHF

v_call: TRBV15
clone_size: NA
d_call: TRBD1
j_call: TRBJ2-7
cdr3_length: 15
cdr3_nt: TGTGCCACCAGCAGAGATCCGGGACAGAACTACGAGCAGTACTTC
cdr3_aa: CATSRDPGQNYEQYF

v_call: TRBV29-1
clone_size: NA
d_call: NA
j_call: TRBJ2-5
cdr3_length: 10
cdr3_nt: TGCAGCGTTGCTTTGGAGACCCAGTACTTC
cdr3_aa: CSVALETQYF

v_call: TRBV19
clone_size: NA
d_call: TRBD2
j_call: TRBJ2-2
cdr3_length: 17
cdr3_nt: TGTGCCAGTAGTATAGTTTACAGCGGGAGTGGAACCGGGGAGCTGTTTTTT
cdr3_aa: CASSIVYSGSGTGELFF

v_call: TRBV10-2
clone_size: NA
d_call: TRBD2
j_call: TRBJ2-1
cdr3_length: 16
cdr3_nt: TGCGCCAGCAGTGATTGGCGGGGGGCCCTAAAAAATGAGCAGTTCTTC
cdr3_aa: CASSDWRGALKNEQFF

v_call: TRBV7-6
clone_size: NA
d_call: TRBD2
j_call: TRBJ2-2
cdr3_length: 15
cdr3_nt: TGTGCCAGCAGCTTAGCGCGGGGGGGCACCGGGGAGCTGTTTTTT
cdr3_aa: CASSLARGGTGELFF

v_call: TRBV7-2
clone_size: few
d_call: NA
j_call: TRBJ1-4
cdr3_length: 16
cdr3_nt: TGTGCCAGCAGCTTATTAGGGGTACGCACTAATGAAAAACTGTTTTTT
cdr3_aa: CASSLLGVRTNEKLFF